This T cell receptor beta chain appears in the sequencing data of a study of T cell changes during pregnancy in multiple sclerosis. Clones were sequenced by immunoSEQ multiplex PCR, and TCRdb holds only the in-frame ones, with some missing. The table includes over 70,000 clones, 91% detected once. CDR1 SGHVS and CDR2 FNYEAQ come from the germline V gene. Between the trimmed V and J ends, which lost 0 bases and 5 bases, there was a span of 10 bases. The CDR3 consists of 15 residues. This rearrangement joins TRBV7-6 to TRBJ1-4; D not resolved. This TCR came from a female donor in good health, enrolled as a control in a pregnancy study. The sample here was peripheral blood, taken in the first trimester of pregnancy. The CDR3, as DNA: TGTGCCAGCAGCTTAGCCACGGGTCGGAATGAAAAACTGTTTTTT. As protein: CASSLATGRNEKLFF.